This entry concerns a single T cell receptor beta chain. Antigen specificity is unknown. This record comes from a study of identical twins. Regarding the study as a whole: In cord blood, abundant beta clonotypes had fewer insertions; memory showed no trend. Twins' surplus sharing was weaker for beta out-of-frame sequences. Sequences that were out-of-frame, alpha and twin-shared displayed an excess of low generation probability.

Germline CDR1 WNHNN, CDR2 SYGVQD (reference sequence). The V gene lost 6 bases and the J gene lost 3 bases, with 12 bases spanning the gap. The CDR3 totals 13 residues. Each cDNA held unique molecular identifiers, and template switching gave it a universal primer site. TCRdb used MiXCR to reprocess the 5' RACE reads, holding one entry per CDR3 protein. The data hold 1.5 million to 2 million distinct CDR3 sequences, with about 31% observed a single time. Sequencing input: cord blood. The receptor was derived from a newborn girl in good health. The chain has TRBV10-1 and TRBJ2-7, with a tentative D call TRBD1 (5 bases). CDR3: CASRTLDSYEQYF. CDR3 DNA: TGCGCCAGCAGAACCCTAGACAGCTACGAGCAGTACTTC.